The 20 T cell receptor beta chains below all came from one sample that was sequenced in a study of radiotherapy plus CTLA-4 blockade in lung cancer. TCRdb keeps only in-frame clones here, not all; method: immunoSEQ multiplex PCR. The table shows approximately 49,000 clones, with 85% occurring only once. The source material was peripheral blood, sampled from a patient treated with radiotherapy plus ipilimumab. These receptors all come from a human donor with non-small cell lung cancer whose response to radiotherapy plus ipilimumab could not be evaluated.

The CDR3 DNA sequence: TGTGCCAGCAGCTCTCAGGGGGCTGGGGCCAACGTCCTGACTTTC. This gives the protein CASSSQGAGANVLTF. This rearrangement joins TRBV7-8 to TRBJ2-6; 7 bases fit TRBD1. The CDR3 sequence is 15 residues long. J lost 2 bases, V lost 4 bases, and 2 bases had no gene match. CDR1 is SGHVS, CDR2 FQNEAQ, per germline.

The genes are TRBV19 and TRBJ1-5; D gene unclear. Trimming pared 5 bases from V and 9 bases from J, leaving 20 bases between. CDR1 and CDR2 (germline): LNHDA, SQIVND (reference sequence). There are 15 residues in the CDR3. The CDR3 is CASSGQSGIYGPQHF. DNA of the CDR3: TGTGCCAGTAGTGGGCAATCAGGAATTTACGGGCCCCAGCATTTT.

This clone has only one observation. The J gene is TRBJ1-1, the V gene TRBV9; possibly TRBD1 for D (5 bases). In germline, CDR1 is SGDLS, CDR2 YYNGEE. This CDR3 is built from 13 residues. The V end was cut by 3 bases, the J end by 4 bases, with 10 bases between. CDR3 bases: TGTGCCAGCAGCGCAGGGAGGGGCACTGAAGCTTTCTTT. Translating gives CASSAGRGTEAFF.

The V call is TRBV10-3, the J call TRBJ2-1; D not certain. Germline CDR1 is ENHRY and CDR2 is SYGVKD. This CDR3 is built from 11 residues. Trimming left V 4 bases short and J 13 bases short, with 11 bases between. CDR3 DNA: TGTGCCATCAGTGGAGGAACGGTACAGTTCTTC. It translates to CAISGGTVQFF.

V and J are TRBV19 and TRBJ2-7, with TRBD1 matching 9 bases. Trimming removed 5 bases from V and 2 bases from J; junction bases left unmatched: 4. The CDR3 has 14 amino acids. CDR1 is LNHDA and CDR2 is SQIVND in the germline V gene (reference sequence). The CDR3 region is CASSPGQGTYEQYF. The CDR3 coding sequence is TGTGCCAGTAGTCCCGGACAGGGGACCTACGAGCAGTACTTC.

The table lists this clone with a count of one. This CDR3 is CASSSWKAGDTDTQYF. The CDR3 DNA reads TGTGCCAGCAGCTCCTGGAAAGCGGGAGACACAGATACGCAGTATTTT. The rearrangement uses TRBV7-9 and TRBJ2-3; TRBD2 matches at 8 bases. Unmatched junction bases numbered 8, after V lost 4 bases and J lost 2 bases. The CDR3 extends over 16 amino acids. Germline CDR1 is SEHNR and CDR2 is FQNEAQ (reference sequence).

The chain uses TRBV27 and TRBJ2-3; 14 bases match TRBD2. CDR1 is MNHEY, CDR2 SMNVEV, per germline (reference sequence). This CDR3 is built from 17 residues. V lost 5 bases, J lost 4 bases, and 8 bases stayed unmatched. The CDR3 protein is CASSQRLAGGPPDTQYF. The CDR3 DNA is TGTGCCAGCAGTCAAAGACTAGCGGGAGGGCCCCCAGATACGCAGTATTTT.

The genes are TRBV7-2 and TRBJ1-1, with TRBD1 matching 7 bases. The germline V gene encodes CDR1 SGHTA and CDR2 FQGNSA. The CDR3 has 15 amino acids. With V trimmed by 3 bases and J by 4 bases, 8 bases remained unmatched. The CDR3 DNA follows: TGTGCCAGCAGCTTTTTAGGGGGCTCGGCCACTGAAGCTTTCTTT. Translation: CASSFLGGSATEAFF.

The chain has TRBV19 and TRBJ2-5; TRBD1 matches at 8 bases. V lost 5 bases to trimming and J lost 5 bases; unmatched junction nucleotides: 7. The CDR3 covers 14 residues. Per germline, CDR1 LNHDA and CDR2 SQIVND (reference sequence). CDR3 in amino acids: CASSSSGGMETQYF. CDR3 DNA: TGTGCCAGTAGTTCCTCAGGGGGCATGGAGACCCAGTACTTC.

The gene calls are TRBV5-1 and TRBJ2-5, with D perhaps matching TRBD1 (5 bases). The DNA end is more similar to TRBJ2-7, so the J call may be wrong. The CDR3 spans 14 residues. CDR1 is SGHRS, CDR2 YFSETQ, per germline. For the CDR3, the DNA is TGCGCCAGCAGCTTGACAGGAACCTCCTACGAGCAGTACTTC. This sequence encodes CASSLTGTSYEQYF.

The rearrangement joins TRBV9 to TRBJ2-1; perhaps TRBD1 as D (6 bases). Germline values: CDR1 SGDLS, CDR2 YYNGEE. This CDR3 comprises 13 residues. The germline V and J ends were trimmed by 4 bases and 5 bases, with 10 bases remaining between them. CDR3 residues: CASSRRQDNEQFF. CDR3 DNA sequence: TGTGCCAGCAGCCGTAGACAGGACAATGAGCAGTTCTTC.

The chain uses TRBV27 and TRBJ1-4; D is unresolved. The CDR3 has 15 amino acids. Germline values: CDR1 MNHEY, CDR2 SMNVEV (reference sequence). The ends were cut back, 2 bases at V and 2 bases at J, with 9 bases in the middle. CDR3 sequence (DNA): TGTGCCAGCAGTTTAGTGGGAGCCACTAATGAAAAACTGTTTTTT. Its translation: CASSLVGATNEKLFF.

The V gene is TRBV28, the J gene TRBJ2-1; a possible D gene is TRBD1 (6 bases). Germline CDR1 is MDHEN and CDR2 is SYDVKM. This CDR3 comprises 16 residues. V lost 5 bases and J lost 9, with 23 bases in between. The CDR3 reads CASSGSGTYGLGEQFF. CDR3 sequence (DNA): TGTGCCAGCAGTGGGTCTGGGACATACGGCTTAGGTGAGCAGTTCTTC.

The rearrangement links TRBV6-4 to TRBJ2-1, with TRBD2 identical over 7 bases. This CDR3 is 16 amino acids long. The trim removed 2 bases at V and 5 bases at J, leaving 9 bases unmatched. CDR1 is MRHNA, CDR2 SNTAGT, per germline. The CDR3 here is CASSDGRAGLDNEQFF. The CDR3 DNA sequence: TGTGCCAGCAGTGACGGGCGAGCGGGGTTGGACAATGAGCAGTTCTTC.

CDR3 sequence reads: CASSPGGGVTEAFF. In nucleotides, the CDR3 is TGTGCCAGCAGCCCCGGAGGGGGGGTGACTGAAGCTTTCTTT. The rearrangement links TRBV7-3 to TRBJ1-1; tentatively, D is TRBD1 (6 bases). The germline CDR1 and CDR2 sequences are SGHTA and FQGTGA. The ends were cut back, 5 bases at V and 5 bases at J, with 15 bases in the middle. The CDR3 loop spans 14 amino acids.

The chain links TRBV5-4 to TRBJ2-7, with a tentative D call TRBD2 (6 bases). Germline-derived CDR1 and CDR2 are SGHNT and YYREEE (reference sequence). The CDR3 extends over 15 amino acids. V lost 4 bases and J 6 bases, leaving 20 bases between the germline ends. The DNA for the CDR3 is TGTGCCAGCAGCCCCGGCGGGACCAGGTACTTCGAGCAGTACTTC. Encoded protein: CASSPGGTRYFEQYF.

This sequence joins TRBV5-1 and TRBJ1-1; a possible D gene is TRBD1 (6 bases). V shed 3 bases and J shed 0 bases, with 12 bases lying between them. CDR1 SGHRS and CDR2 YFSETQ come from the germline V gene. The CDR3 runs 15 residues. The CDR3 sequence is CASSSGTGMNTEAFF. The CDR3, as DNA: TGCGCCAGCAGCTCAGGCACAGGGATGAACACTGAAGCTTTCTTT.

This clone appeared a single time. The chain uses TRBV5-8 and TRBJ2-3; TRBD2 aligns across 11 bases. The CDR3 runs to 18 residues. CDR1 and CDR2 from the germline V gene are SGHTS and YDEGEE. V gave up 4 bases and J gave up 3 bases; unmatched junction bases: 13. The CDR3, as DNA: TGTGCCAGCAGCGCCGCTTTTGTCCGACTAGCGGGAACAGATACGCAGTATTTT. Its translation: CASSAAFVRLAGTDTQYF.

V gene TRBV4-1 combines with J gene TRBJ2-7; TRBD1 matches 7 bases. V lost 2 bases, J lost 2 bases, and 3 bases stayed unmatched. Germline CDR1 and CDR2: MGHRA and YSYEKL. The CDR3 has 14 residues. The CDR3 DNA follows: TGCGCCAGCAGCCAAAGGGACAGCACCTACGAGCAGTACTTC. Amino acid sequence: CASSQRDSTYEQYF.

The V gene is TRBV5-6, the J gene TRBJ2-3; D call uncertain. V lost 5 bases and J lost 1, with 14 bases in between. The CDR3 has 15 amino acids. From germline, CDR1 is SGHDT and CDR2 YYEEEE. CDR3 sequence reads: CASSLDFSGTDTQYF. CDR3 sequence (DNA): TGTGCCAGCAGTCTTGACTTCTCTGGCACAGATACGCAGTATTTT.